Given below is one T cell receptor (beta chain) in context. V lost 2 bases, J lost 1 base, and 12 bases lay in between. Germline CDR1 is MDHEN and CDR2 is SYDVKM. There are 16 residues in the CDR3. The assay was immunoSEQ multiplex PCR, and TCRdb's table has in-frame clones only and misses some. The sample holds 250,000 to 350,000 clones, 89% seen once. The entry originates in a study of blood T cell repertoires in COVID-19. Overall study: The analysed material was cDNA or gDNA that came from T cells, B-cell-depleted T cells, or PBMCs.

The receptor comes from a woman aged 40 to 50 who had recovered from COVID-19. The sequencing sample was made of peripheral blood. This chain joins TRBV28 and TRBJ1-5; D is undetermined. The DNA for the CDR3 is TGTGCCAGCAGTTTAGACGGGATGAGGAGCAATCAGCCCCAGCATTTT. Translation gives CASSLDGMRSNQPQHF.